These T cell receptor beta chains were read from a single sample in a study of monozygotic twins with inflammatory bowel disease. From the 5' RACE reads, TCRdb lists one entry per CDR3 protein and no DNA. In all, the sample yields 300,000 to 400,000 distinct CDR3 sequences. Sequenced: blood. The receptors were gathered from a human donor with ulcerative colitis or Crohn's disease, or a healthy co-twin of an affected twin (not recorded which). Both conserved end residues are part of each CDR3.

CDR3aa: CASVSPLGGANVLTF
j_gene: TRBJ2-6
v_gene: TRBV6-2/TRBV6-3

CDR3aa: CASIASGGNTGELFF
j_gene: TRBJ2-2
v_gene: TRBV19

CDR3aa: CASSYSGRGGTDTQYF
j_gene: TRBJ2-3
v_gene: TRBV6-5

CDR3aa: CASSSLPGQGNSNAEAFF
j_gene: TRBJ1-1
v_gene: TRBV7-8

CDR3aa: CASSEPRGVEQYF
j_gene: TRBJ2-7
v_gene: TRBV6-1

CDR3aa: CASSRLTGVDLLGYTF
j_gene: TRBJ1-2
v_gene: TRBV6-1

CDR3aa: CASSLGVWSEQFF
j_gene: TRBJ2-1
v_gene: TRBV7-9

CDR3aa: CSASRQAYSSYEQYF
j_gene: TRBJ2-7
v_gene: TRBV20-1

CDR3aa: CASSHAGGRGRGTDTQYF
j_gene: TRBJ2-3
v_gene: TRBV4-2

CDR3aa: CASSLAKAGNKPQHF
j_gene: TRBJ1-5
v_gene: TRBV7-2

CDR3aa: CASSTRQGADEQYF
j_gene: TRBJ2-7
v_gene: TRBV5-1

CDR3aa: CSARGGQGISNEQFF
j_gene: TRBJ2-1
v_gene: TRBV20-1

CDR3aa: CASSLKDRGTYEQYF
j_gene: TRBJ2-7
v_gene: TRBV7-8

CDR3aa: CASSPSAGISSYEQYF
j_gene: TRBJ2-7
v_gene: TRBV11-2

CDR3aa: CASSVTPSSGSSYEQYF
j_gene: TRBJ2-7
v_gene: TRBV9

CDR3aa: CSAKGTSGGLVSSYEQYF
j_gene: TRBJ2-7
v_gene: TRBV20-1

CDR3aa: CAWTTGTGNSYEQYF
j_gene: TRBJ2-7
v_gene: TRBV30

CDR3aa: CSARDRQSPYNSPLHF
j_gene: TRBJ1-6
v_gene: TRBV20-1

CDR3aa: CASSLRGREETQYF
j_gene: TRBJ2-5
v_gene: TRBV7-9

CDR3aa: CASRGISLVPGSYEQYF
j_gene: TRBJ2-7
v_gene: TRBV6-2/TRBV6-3

CDR3aa: CASRTGTIQYNEQFF
j_gene: TRBJ2-1
v_gene: TRBV5-6

CDR3aa: CASSLDTGSGNTIYF
j_gene: TRBJ1-3
v_gene: TRBV7-8

CDR3aa: CASSLGTSVYNEQFF
j_gene: TRBJ2-1
v_gene: TRBV12-3/TRBV12-4